This T cell receptor (beta chain) comes out of a study of cytomegalovirus exposure and HLA in healthy donors. Whole-study results and caveats: Cytomegalovirus status was reportedly diagnosed by the classifier with high sensitivity and specificity. In vitro testing confirmed three CMV-associated chains as specific for CMV antigens.

The CDR3 covers 15 residues. Trimming at V came to 2 bases and at J to 3 bases, leaving 7 bases not matched to a gene. Germline-derived CDR1 and CDR2 are MNHNY and SVGAGI (reference sequence). Donors were drawn from the 120-subject validation cohort, separate from the approximately 680-subject first cohort. Sequenced by immunoSEQ multiplex PCR; TCRdb stores in-frame clones only, minus some. The data show some 77,000 clones, around 96% seen once. Comments on this clone: Its cognate antigen is unknown.

What was sequenced was PBMCs. This receptor was taken from a man aged 18-30 years in good health and CMV-seropositive. V gene TRBV6-6 combines with J gene TRBJ2-7; TRBD1 agrees at 7 bases. DNA for the CDR3: TGTGCCAGCAGTTACCCTATACAGGGGAGCTACGAGCAGTACTTC. Encoded protein: CASSYPIQGSYEQYF.